The 5 T cell receptor beta chains in this list originate from one sample, sequenced in a study of T cell repertoires in cytomegalovirus infection. TCRdb used MiXCR to reprocess the reads, holding one entry per CDR3 protein. The table has 480,000 or so distinct CDR3 sequences, about 11% seen once. The material sequenced was PBMCs. Receptors originate from a human donor in good health (CMV status not recorded). Some clones in this sample may be carry-over from other donors' samples.

This clonotype was counted many times. The V call is TRBV28, the J call TRBJ2-7; tentatively, D is TRBD1 (5 bases). Germline loops: CDR1 MDHEN, CDR2 SYDVKM. Trimming removed 6 bases from V and 3 bases from J, with 12 bases in between. The CDR3 runs 13 residues. The CDR3 region is CASRLTAGYEQYF. The CDR3 DNA is TGTGCCAGCAGATTGACAGCTGGCTACGAGCAGTACTTC.

This clonotype was counted at least ten times. This chain links TRBV7-2 with TRBJ2-3; 10 positions match TRBD2. CDR3 length equals 19 residues. The germline gives CDR1 SGHTA, CDR2 FQGNSA. V dropped 3 bases and J dropped 2; count of bases not matched to a gene: 14. CDR3 residues: CASSLRWASGGLLTDTQYF. The CDR3 DNA reads as TGTGCCAGCAGCTTGAGGTGGGCTAGCGGGGGCCTCCTCACAGATACGCAGTATTTT.

This clonotype was counted a single time. This chain links TRBV15 with TRBJ2-7; no clear D gene. CDR3 length equals 15 residues. Per germline, CDR1 LNHNV and CDR2 YYDKDF (reference sequence). V was clipped by 1 base and J by 6 bases, with 16 bases between them. The CDR3 DNA sequence: TGTGCCACCAGCAGAGGGGTTTGGGCCCCCTCCGAGCAGTACTTC. Translation gives CATSRGVWAPSEQYF.

This clonotype showed up just a few times. This chain joins TRBV20-1 and TRBJ1-3; a possible D gene is TRBD1 (5 bases). Trimming removed 8 bases from V and 0 bases from J, with 14 bases in between. CDR1 DFQATT and CDR2 SNEGSKA come from the germline V gene (reference sequence). This CDR3 is 14 amino acids long. CDR3 sequence: CSTHRLRSGNTIYF. The CDR3 DNA reads TGCAGTACCCACAGGTTACGCTCTGGAAACACCATATATTTT.

At least ten counts were recorded for this clonotype. The chain couples TRBV6-1 to TRBJ2-7; 8 bases are a match to TRBD1. With V trimmed by 6 bases and J by 0 bases, 7 bases remained unmatched. Germline CDR1 and CDR2: MNHNS and SASEGT. CDR3 length equals 15 residues. The DNA for the CDR3 is TGTGCCAGCAGGGCGGGACAGGTTCCCTCCTACGAGCAGTACTTC. Residues: CASRAGQVPSYEQYF.